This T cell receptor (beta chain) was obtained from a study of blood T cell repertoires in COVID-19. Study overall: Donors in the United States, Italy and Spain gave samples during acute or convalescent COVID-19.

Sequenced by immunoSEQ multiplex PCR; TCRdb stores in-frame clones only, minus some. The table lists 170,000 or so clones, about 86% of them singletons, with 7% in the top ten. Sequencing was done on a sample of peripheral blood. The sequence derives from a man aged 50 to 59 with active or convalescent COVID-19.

This CDR3 is CASSSLTGGDEKLFF. The CDR3 coding sequence is TGTGCCAGCAGTTCCCTCACAGGGGGGGATGAAAAACTGTTTTTT. The chain links TRBV27 to TRBJ1-4; 8 nucleotides match TRBD1. V was pared by 4 bases and J by 6 bases, with 7 bases of the junction left unmatched. Looked up from germline, CDR1 is MNHEY and CDR2 is SMNVEV (reference sequence). This CDR3 is 15 amino acids long.